A selection of T cell receptor beta chains follows, all from one sample in a study of shared clonotypes between healthy human individuals. Measured with immunoSEQ multiplex PCR; TCRdb has only the in-frame clones, and not every one. This repertoire shows approximately 740,000 clones, 80% to 95% found once; its top ten account for less than 25%. Sequences were obtained from naive CD8+ T cells sorted from blood. The receptor set was obtained from a man under 40 in good health. Each CDR3 is given with its conserved first and last residue. Fields, in order: J gene, D gene, V gene, CDR3 protein. A D gene is named only where the DNA matches it firmly.

TRBJ2-7,NA,TRBV2,CARRTGSPSYEQYF
TRBJ2-1,NA,TRBV5-1,CASSYRTGRDEQFF
TRBJ1-1,NA,TRBV7-6,CASSSLIGTEAFF
TRBJ1-3,NA,TRBV7-9,CASSLVIGQKDVSGNTIYF
TRBJ1-2,NA,TRBV28,CASSSQVDRVSYGYTF
TRBJ2-1,TRBD2,TRBV9,CASTPGLASYNEQFF
TRBJ1-4,NA,TRBV7-9,CASRTTTGYPGTNEKLFF
TRBJ2-1,NA,TRBV19,CASSIVGGDEQFF
TRBJ1-5,NA,TRBV6-5,CASSQGLHQPQHF
TRBJ2-3,TRBD1,TRBV9,CASSVVPGQGTDTQYF
TRBJ1-4,NA,TRBV7-9,CASSLGGERKLFF